The present TCR beta chain was sequenced within a study of blood T cell repertoires in COVID-19 (dated by TCRdb to between 2020 and 2021). With regard to the full study: The collaborator samples originated in the United States, Italy and Spain and spanned the acute and convalescent phases of COVID-19. A de-identified subject ID, COVID-19 status, age in years and sex were almost always included in the sample metadata. Samples were obtained from the ongoing ImmuneRACE study (first 160 participants) and from over 1,000 subjects provided by 6 global collaborators. HLA class I and class II types, where available, came from metadata supplied by the sample provider rather than from assay-based typing. The prospective study material was composed of cDNA or gDNA derived from T cells, B-cell-depleted T cells, or PBMCs. Subjects who had been exposed to COVID-19, were actively infected with it, or had recovered from it provided the deeply sampled blood TCRbeta repertoires that made up the dataset. A freely available public database, intended as a resource for researchers studying the immune response to SARS-CoV-2, is where the repertoires were released.

Enrolling through a virtual design, the prospective study's participants ranged in age from about 18 to 100 years and lived across 20 to 30 United States geographic areas. To assign participants to cohorts, the prospective study relied on clinical history that participants themselves reported in a screening survey and a study questionnaire. A participant counted as exposed if, within 2 weeks of entering the study, that participant had been in contact with someone who had a PCR-confirmed or clinician-diagnosed COVID-19 case. Each participant in the prospective study had whole blood, serum and a nasopharyngeal or oropharyngeal swab collected by mobile phlebotomists. Additional blood draws and questionnaires over a 2-month period could optionally be provided by prospective study participants. Before DNA extraction, prospective study blood samples were shipped either frozen or at room temperature.

Study-wide conclusions, independent of this receptor: The quantity of clinical and demographic metadata differed by source and by participant and was supplied without curation.

V is pruned by 4 bases and J by 5 bases, leaving 5 bases of the junction without a gene match. The CDR1 and CDR2 encoded by the germline V gene (reference sequence) are SGHNT and YYREEE. Taken from cysteine to phenylalanine, the CDR3 has 14 residues. Only the CDR3 DNA is retained, 42 bases long and in frame from the first base. Details on this clone: Its recognized antigen is unknown. No base quality information exists; no much larger clone differs at one position.

TCRbeta CDR3 regions were amplified from genomic DNA using the immunoSEQ Assay, a bias-controlled multiplex PCR. The paper's data handling went like this. Nucleated cell counts per sample were estimated from amplification of reference gene primers within the assay. To quantify the absolute abundance of each unique TCRbeta CDR3 rearrangement, sequence reads were collapsed and filtered. For each sample, productive Simpson clonality was calculated as the square root of Simpson's diversity index over productive rearrangements. Drawn from immuneACCESS, this table holds only the in-frame rearrangements with V and J called that TCRdb kept. Clones are partly lost; checked studies trace under half to an unresolved V gene and leave the rest unexplained. V and J calls and clone size come straight from that table; D and trimming were deduced from the DNA. Here the sample has hundreds of thousands of clones; more than 70% occur a single time. The top ten constitute approximately 1.3% of the sample.

Sequenced material: PBMCs or T cells enriched from blood (not recorded which). The sequence joins TRBV5-4 to TRBJ1-5, with 8 middle bases fitting TRBD1. This TCR derives from a woman aged 18 to 35 who had been exposed to COVID-19. CDR3 loop: CASSEDRVDQPQHF. The DNA sequence follows: TGTGCCAGCAGCGAGGACAGGGTGGATCAGCCCCAGCATTTT.